At least ten counts were recorded for the clone carrying this T cell receptor beta chain. Its antigen is still unknown. The sample comes from a study of shared clonotypes between healthy human individuals. Study-level information: The people who gave samples were a couple of women and three men aged 18 to 49. Study-wide results and limits: Sampling was confined to blood; repertoires within tissues likely differ.

Participating donors were healthy, HIV-negative adults free of recent acute infections or vaccinations. Profiling relied on immunoSEQ multiplex PCR, and the TCRdb table lists in-frame clones only, not all of them. Here the sample spans 450,000 to 650,000 clones, around 76% being singletons. The sequencing sample was made of PBMCs. The receptor comes from a woman in her thirties or forties in good health. Some clones in this sample may be carry-over from other donors' samples.

The CDR3 is CASSFDRVSLEQYF. DNA of the CDR3: TGTGCCAGCAGCTTTGACAGGGTGTCCCTCGAGCAGTACTTC. This chain uses TRBV11-2 with TRBJ2-7, with 7 positions matching TRBD1. Germline V CDR1 and CDR2: SGHAT, FQNNGV. Trimming took 3 bases from V and 6 from J; bases not matched to a gene: 8. This CDR3 region has 14 residues. Complete variable domain (other parts from reference TRBV11-2 and TRBJ2-7): EAGVAQSPRYKIIEKRQSVAFWCNPISGHATLYWYQQILGQGPKLLIQFQNNGVVDDSQLPKDRFSAERLKGVDSTLKIQPAKLEDSAVYLCASSFDRVSLEQYFGPGTRLTVT.